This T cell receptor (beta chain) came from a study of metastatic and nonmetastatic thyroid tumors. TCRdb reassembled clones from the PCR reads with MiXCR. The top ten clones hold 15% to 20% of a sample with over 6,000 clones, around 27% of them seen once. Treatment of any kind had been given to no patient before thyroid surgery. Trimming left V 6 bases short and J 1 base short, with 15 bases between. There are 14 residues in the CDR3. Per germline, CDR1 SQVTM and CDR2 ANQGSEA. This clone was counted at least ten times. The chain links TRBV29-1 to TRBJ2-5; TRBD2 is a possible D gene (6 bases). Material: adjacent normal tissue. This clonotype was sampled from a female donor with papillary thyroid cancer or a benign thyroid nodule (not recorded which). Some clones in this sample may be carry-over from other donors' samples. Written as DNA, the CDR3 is TGCAGCGTGCCTGGAGGGTTGGCCCAAGAGACCCAGTACTTC. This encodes CSVPGGLAQETQYF.